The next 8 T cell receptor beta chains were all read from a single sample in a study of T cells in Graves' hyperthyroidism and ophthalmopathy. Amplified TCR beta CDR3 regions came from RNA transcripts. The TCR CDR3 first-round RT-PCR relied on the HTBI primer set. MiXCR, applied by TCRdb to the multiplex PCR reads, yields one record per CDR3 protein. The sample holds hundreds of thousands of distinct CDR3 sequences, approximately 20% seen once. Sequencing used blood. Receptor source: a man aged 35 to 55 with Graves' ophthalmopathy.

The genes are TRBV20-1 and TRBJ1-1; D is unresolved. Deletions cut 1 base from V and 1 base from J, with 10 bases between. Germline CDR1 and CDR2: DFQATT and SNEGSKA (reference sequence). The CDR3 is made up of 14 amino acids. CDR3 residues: CSARGAVRNTEAFF. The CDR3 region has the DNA TGCAGTGCTAGAGGGGCTGTCAGGAACACTGAAGCTTTCTTT.

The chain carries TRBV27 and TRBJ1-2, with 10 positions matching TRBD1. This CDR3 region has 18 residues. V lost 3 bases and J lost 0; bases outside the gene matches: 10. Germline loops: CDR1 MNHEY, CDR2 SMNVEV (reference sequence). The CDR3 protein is CASSFSGTGALPNYGYTF. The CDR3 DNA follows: TGTGCCAGCAGTTTCTCCGGGACAGGGGCCCTTCCTAACTATGGCTACACCTTC.

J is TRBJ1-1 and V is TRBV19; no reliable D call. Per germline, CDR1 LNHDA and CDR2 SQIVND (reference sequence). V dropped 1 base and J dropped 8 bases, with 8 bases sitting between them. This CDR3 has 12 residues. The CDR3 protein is CASSIGPMEAFF. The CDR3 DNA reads TGTGCCAGTAGTATAGGCCCAATGGAAGCTTTCTTT.

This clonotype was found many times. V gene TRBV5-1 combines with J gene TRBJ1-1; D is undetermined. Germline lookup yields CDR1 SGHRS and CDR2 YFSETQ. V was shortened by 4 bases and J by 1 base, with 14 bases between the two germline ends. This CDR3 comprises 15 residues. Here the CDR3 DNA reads TGCGCCAGCAGCGGGGAAAAGTGGGGGAACACTGAAGCTTTCTTT. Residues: CASSGEKWGNTEAFF.

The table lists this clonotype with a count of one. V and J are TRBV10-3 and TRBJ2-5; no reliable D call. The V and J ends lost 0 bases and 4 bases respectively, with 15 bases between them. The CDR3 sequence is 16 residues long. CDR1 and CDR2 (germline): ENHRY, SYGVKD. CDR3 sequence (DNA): TGTGCCATCAGTGAGTCACAGCTCCTAAAACGAGAGACCCAGTACTTC. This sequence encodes CAISESQLLKRETQYF.

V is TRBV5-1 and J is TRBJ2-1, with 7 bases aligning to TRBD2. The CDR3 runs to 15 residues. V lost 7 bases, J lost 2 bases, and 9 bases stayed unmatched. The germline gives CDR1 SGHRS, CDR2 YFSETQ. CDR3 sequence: CASGTAGTTYNEQFF. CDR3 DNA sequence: TGCGCCAGCGGAACAGCGGGAACCACCTACAATGAGCAGTTCTTC.

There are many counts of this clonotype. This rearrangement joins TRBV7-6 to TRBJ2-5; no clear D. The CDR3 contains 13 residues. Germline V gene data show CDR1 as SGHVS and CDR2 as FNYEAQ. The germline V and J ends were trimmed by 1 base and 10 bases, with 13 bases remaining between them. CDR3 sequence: CASSLGPTAIQYF. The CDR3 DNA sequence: TGTGCCAGCAGCTTAGGTCCTACGGCGATCCAGTACTTC.

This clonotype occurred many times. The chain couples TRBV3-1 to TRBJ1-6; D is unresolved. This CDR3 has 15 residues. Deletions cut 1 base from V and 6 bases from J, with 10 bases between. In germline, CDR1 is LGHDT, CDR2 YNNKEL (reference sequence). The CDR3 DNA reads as TGTGCCAGCAGCCAAGGGTTTGCGGTTAATTCACCCCTCCACTTT. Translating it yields CASSQGFAVNSPLHF. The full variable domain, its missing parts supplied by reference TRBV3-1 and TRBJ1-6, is DTAVSQTPKYLVTQMGNDKSIKCEQNLGHDTMYWYKQDSKKFLKIMFSYNNKELIINETVPNRFSPKSPDKAHLNLHINSLELGDSAVYFCASSQGFAVNSPLHFGNGTRLTVT.